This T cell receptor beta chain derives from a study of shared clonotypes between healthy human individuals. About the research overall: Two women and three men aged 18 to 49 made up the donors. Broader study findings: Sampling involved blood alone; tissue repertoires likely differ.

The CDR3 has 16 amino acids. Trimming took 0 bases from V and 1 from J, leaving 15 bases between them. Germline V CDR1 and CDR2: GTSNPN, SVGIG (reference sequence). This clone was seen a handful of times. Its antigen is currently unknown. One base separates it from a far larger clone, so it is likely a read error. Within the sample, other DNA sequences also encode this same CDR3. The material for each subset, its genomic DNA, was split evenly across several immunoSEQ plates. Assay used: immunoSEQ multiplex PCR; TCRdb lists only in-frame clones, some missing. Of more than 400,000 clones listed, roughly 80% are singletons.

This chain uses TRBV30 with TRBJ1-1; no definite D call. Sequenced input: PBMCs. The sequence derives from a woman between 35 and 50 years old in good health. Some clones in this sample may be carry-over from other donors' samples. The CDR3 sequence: CAWSVPSPSGNTEAFF. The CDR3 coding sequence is TGTGCCTGGAGTGTGCCGTCCCCTTCGGGGAACACTGAAGCTTTCTTT.